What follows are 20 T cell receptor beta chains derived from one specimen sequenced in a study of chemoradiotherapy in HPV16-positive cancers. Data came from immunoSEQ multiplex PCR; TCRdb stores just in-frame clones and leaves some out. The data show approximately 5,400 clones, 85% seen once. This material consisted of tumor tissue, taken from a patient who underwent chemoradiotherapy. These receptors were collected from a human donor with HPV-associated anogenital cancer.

The CDR3 DNA reads TGTGCCATCAGTGAACAGGGGAGCTCCTATAATTCACCCCTCCACTTT. This codes for CAISEQGSSYNSPLHF. The gene calls are TRBV10-3 and TRBJ1-6; 7 bases align to TRBD1. The CDR3 is 16 residues long. Trimming took 3 bases from V and 0 from J; bases not matched to a gene: 2. Germline-derived CDR1 and CDR2 are ENHRY and SYGVKD.

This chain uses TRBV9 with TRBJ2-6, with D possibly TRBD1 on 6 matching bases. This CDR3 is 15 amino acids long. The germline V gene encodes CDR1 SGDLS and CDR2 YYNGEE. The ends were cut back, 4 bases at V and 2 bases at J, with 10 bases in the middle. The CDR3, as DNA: TGTGCCAGCAGCCCCGGACAGCCTGGGGCCAACGTCCTGACTTTC. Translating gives CASSPGQPGANVLTF. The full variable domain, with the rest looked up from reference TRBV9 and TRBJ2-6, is DSGVTQTPKHLITATGQRVTLRCSPRSGDLSVYWYQQSLDQGLQFLIQYYNGEERAKGNILERFSAQQFPDLHSELNLSSLELGDSALYFCASSPGQPGANVLTFGAGSRLTVL.

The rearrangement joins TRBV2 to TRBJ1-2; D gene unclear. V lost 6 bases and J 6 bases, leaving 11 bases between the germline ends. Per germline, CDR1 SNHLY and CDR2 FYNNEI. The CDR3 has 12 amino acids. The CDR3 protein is CASRLDGNGYTF. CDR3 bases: TGTGCCAGCAGGTTGGACGGAAATGGCTACACCTTC.

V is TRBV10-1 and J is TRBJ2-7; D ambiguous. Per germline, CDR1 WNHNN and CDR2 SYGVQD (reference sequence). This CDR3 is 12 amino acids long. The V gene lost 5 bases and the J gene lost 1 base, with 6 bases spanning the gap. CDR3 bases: TGCGCCAGCAGTCCCGGATCCTACGAGCAGTACTTC. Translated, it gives CASSPGSYEQYF.

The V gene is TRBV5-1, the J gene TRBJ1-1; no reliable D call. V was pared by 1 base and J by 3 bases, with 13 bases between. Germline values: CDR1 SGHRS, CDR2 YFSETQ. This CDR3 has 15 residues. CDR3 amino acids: CASSLMGMGDTEAFF. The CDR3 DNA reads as TGCGCCAGCAGCTTGATGGGGATGGGCGACACTGAAGCTTTCTTT.

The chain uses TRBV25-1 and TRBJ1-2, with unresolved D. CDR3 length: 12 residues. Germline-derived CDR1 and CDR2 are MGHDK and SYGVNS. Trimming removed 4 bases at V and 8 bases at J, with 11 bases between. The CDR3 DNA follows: TGTGCCAGCAGTGGCACGAAGTCAGGCTACACCTTC. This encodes CASSGTKSGYTF.

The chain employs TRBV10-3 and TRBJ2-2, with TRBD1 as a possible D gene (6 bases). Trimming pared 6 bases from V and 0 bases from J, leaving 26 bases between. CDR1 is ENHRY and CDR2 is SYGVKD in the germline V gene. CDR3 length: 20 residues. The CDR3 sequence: CAISPDFVGGALSNTGELFF. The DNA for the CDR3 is TGTGCCATCAGCCCCGATTTCGTAGGGGGAGCCCTCTCGAACACCGGGGAGCTGTTTTTT.

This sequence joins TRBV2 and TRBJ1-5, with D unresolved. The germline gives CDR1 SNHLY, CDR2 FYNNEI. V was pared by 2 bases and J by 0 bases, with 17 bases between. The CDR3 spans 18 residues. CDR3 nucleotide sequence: TGTGCCAGCAGTGAATACGCGGCAGGATACCGTAGCAATCAGCCCCAGCATTTT. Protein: CASSEYAAGYRSNQPQHF.

The CDR3 loop is CASSQVSLRGYQDGYTF. In DNA, the CDR3 is TGCGCCAGCAGCCAAGTGTCATTACGGGGTTATCAGGATGGCTACACCTTC. The chain recombines TRBV4-1 with TRBJ1-2; D not resolved. The CDR3 extends over 17 amino acids. Germline CDR1 and CDR2: MGHRA and YSYEKL. Trimming stripped 1 base from V and 6 bases from J, with 21 bases between.

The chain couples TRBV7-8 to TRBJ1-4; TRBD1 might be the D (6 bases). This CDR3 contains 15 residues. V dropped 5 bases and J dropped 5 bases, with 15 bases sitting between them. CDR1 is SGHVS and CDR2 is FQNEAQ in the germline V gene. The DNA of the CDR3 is TGTGCCAGCAGCGAAACAGGGTTTGGGAATGAAAAACTGTTTTTT. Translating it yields CASSETGFGNEKLFF.

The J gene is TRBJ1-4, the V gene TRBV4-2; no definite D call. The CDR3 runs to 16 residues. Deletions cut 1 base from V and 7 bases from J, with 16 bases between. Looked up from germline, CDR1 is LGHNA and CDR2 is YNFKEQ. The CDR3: CASSQADGDDGEKLFF. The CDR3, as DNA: TGTGCCAGCAGCCAAGCCGATGGGGATGACGGTGAAAAACTGTTTTTT.

The CDR3, as DNA: TGTGCCAGCGGGCTAGCGGGGCTTATCCCCTTATACAATGAGCAGTTCTTC. Translating it yields CASGLAGLIPLYNEQFF. The rearrangement links TRBV7-9 to TRBJ2-1, with 9 bases lining up with TRBD2. With V trimmed by 8 bases and J by 4 bases, 15 bases remained unmatched. The germline gives CDR1 SEHNR, CDR2 FQNEAQ (reference sequence). This CDR3 is built from 17 residues. Using reference TRBV7-9 and TRBJ2-1 for the parts outside the CDR3, the full variable domain is DTGVSQNPRHKITKRGQNVTFRCDPISEHNRLYWYRQTLGQGPEFLTYFQNEAQLEKSRLLSDRFSAERPKGSFSTLEIQRTEQGDSAMYLCASGLAGLIPLYNEQFFGPGTRLTVL.

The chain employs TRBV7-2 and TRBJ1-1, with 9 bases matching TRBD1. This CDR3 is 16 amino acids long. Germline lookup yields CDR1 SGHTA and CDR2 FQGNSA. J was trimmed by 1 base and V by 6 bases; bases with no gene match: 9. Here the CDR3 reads CASSPVRGQGNTEAFF. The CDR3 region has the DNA TGTGCCAGCAGTCCTGTGAGGGGACAGGGGAACACTGAAGCTTTCTTT.

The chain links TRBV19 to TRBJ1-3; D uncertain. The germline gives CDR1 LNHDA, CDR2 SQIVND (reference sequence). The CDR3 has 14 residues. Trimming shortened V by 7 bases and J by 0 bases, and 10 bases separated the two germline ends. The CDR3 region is CASNWASSGNTIYF. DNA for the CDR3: TGTGCCAGTAATTGGGCAAGCTCTGGAAACACCATATATTTT.

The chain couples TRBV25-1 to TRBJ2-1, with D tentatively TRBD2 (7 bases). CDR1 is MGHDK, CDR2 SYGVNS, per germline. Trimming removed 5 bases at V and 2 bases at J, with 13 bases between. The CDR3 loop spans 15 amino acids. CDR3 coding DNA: TGTGCCAGCAGTTTTGGGGGGGCCACCTACAATGAGCAGTTCTTC. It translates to CASSFGGATYNEQFF.

For the CDR3, the DNA is TGCAGCGTAGCCGGGACTAGCGGGGGTCGAGACACCGGGGAGCTGTTTTTT. Its translation is CSVAGTSGGRDTGELFF. V is TRBV29-1 and J is TRBJ2-2, with 14 bases aligning to TRBD2. CDR1 SQVTM and CDR2 ANQGSEA come from the germline V gene. This CDR3 contains 17 residues. Germline trimming cut 6 bases from V and 3 bases from J; bases unmatched to any gene: 9.

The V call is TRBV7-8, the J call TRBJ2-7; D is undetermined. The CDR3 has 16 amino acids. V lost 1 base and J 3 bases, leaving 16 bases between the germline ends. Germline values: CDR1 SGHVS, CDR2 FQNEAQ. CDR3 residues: CASSLGYFPSYYEQYF. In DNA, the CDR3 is TGTGCCAGCAGCTTAGGATACTTCCCATCCTACTACGAGCAGTACTTC.

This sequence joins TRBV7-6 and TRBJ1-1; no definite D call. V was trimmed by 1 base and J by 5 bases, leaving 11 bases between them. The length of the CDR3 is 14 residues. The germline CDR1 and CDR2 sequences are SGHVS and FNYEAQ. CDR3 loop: CASSLGGVGTEAFF. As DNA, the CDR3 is TGTGCCAGCAGCTTAGGGGGAGTAGGGACTGAAGCTTTCTTT.

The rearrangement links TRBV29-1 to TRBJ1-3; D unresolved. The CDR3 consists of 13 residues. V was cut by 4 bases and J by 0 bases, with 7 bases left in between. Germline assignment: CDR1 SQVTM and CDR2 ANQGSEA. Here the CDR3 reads CSVVHNSGNTIYF. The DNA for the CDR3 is TGCAGCGTTGTACACAACTCTGGAAACACCATATATTTT.

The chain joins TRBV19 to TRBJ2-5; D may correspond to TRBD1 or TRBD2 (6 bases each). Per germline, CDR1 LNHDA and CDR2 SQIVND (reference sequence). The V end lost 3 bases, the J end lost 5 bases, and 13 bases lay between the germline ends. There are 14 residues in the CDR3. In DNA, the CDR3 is TGTGCCAGTAGTATGCTGGGGGGCGTGGAGACCCAGTACTTC. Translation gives CASSMLGGVETQYF.